The 2 T cell receptor beta chains below were found in one sample sequenced in a study of T cells after posttransplantation cyclophosphamide. Libraries were prepared by immunoSEQ multiplex PCR; TCRdb keeps only in-frame clonotypes and omits some of them. The repertoire includes 45,000 to 65,000 clones, 86% of them detected once, and approximately 2.6% sits in the top ten. The sequenced material came from PBMCs. These receptors all come from a man between 25 and 39 years old with a blood cancer, CMV-positive, and with a related stem cell donor.

The chain uses TRBV6-5 and TRBJ2-5; D might be TRBD2 (7 bases). V lost 7 bases and J 4 bases, leaving 19 bases between the germline ends. Germline V gene sequence: CDR1 MNHEY, CDR2 SVGAGI. The CDR3 is 15 amino acids. The CDR3: CASTPSGGHGETQYF. Written as DNA, the CDR3 is TGTGCCAGCACCCCGTCCGGGGGGCATGGAGAGACCCAGTACTTC.

The gene calls are TRBV27 and TRBJ1-5; possible D gene TRBD1, 6 bases. The V and J ends lost 4 bases and 3 bases respectively, with 13 bases between them. CDR1 is MNHEY, CDR2 SMNVEV, per germline (reference sequence). The CDR3 is made up of 15 amino acids. The CDR3 DNA is TGTGCCAGCAGTTCGCTGGACAGCTACAATCAGCCCCAGCATTTT. Protein: CASSSLDSYNQPQHF.